A single sample is the source of the 10 T cell receptor beta chains below, sequenced in a study of vaccination and CD4 T cells after COVID-19. This sample's treatment: 10-day PBMC culture with coronavirus spike peptide pools or control peptides (ViraFEST assay). No antigen has been assigned to these receptors. Sequenced with the Oncomine TCR Beta short-read assay was DNA taken from cultured CD4+ T cells. TCRdb processed the PCR reads anew with MiXCR; each CDR3 protein has one entry. Among 9,500 to 11,000 distinct CDR3 sequences listed, 25% to 35% were seen once. The sample in question was CD4+ T cells from blood, cultured in vitro, obtained after SARS-CoV-2 vaccination. The receptors come from a human donor who had recovered from COVID-19.

J is TRBJ1-4 and V is TRBV19; a possible D gene is TRBD1 (6 bases). CDR1 and CDR2 from the germline V gene are LNHDA and SQIVND (reference sequence). This CDR3 spans 14 amino acids. Trimming cost V 8 bases and J 5 bases, with 15 bases left between them. This chain's CDR3 is CASSGQLINEKLFF. The CDR3 DNA follows: TGTGCCAGTTCCGGACAGCTCATAAATGAAAAACTGTTTTTT.

A few counts support this clonotype. The junction departs from the called germline gene at one end, perhaps through a read error. This chain joins TRBV6-5 and TRBJ2-1, with 10 bases identical to TRBD2. This CDR3 has 13 residues. Germline CDR1 and CDR2: MNHEY and SVGAGI. The DNA for the CDR3 is TGTGCCAGCAGTTACTCCGGGCTAGCGGGAGAACTCTTC. Its translation is CASSYSGLAGELF.

In its sample, this clonotype was seen a few times. The gene calls are TRBV18 and TRBJ2-1; D may be TRBD2 (5 bases). Germline assignment: CDR1 KGHSH and CDR2 LQKENI. This CDR3 spans 13 amino acids. V lost 5 bases and J lost 8, with 13 bases in between. CDR3 DNA sequence: TGTGCCAGCTCATCTGGGGTGCGGGATGAGCAGTTCTTC. This sequence encodes CASSSGVRDEQFF.

The J gene is TRBJ2-5, the V gene TRBV2; D is tentatively TRBD1 or TRBD2 (5 bases each). Trimming removed 7 bases at V and 7 bases at J, with 10 bases between. This CDR3 has 11 amino acids. Germline V gives CDR1 SNHLY, CDR2 FYNNEI. The CDR3 DNA reads TGTGCCAGCATCGGGACCGGGACCCAGTACTTC. As protein: CASIGTGTQYF.

This clonotype was counted between two and nine times. This rearrangement joins TRBV6-8 to TRBJ2-7, with 9 bases that match TRBD2. The germline V gene encodes CDR1 MNHGY and CDR2 SAAAGT. The CDR3 length is 15 residues. The ends lost 8 bases at V and 4 bases at J; junction bases unmatched: 12. The CDR3 DNA is TGTGCCAGCCGATTCCCGACTAGCGGAGTATACGAGCAGTACTTC. Translating it yields CASRFPTSGVYEQYF.

The chain recombines TRBV14 with TRBJ2-1; 7 positions match TRBD2. This CDR3 has 15 residues. V shed 3 bases, J shed 3 bases, and the junction held 5 bases outside the gene matches. Per germline, CDR1 SGHDN and CDR2 FVKESK. The CDR3 sequence: CASSQLRDYYNEQFF. The CDR3 coding sequence is TGTGCCAGCAGCCAGCTTCGGGACTACTACAATGAGCAGTTCTTC.

This clonotype has only a few counts. The chain recombines TRBV7-9 with TRBJ2-5; possible D gene TRBD1, 6 bases. V was pared by 5 bases and J by 5 bases, with 24 bases between. This CDR3 is 17 amino acids long. Germline V gene sequence: CDR1 SEHNR, CDR2 FQNEAQ (reference sequence). CDR3 nucleotides: TGTGCCAGCAGCCCCCGGTTGGTTTACCTAACAGGGGAGACCCAGTACTTC. This sequence encodes CASSPRLVYLTGETQYF.

The CDR3 DNA follows: TGTGCCAGCAGAACAACCGGGACAGGGTTTGGCTACACCTTC. Protein product: CASRTTGTGFGYTF. The chain couples TRBV28 to TRBJ1-2, with 9 nucleotides matching TRBD1. Germline lookup yields CDR1 MDHEN and CDR2 SYDVKM. This CDR3 is 14 amino acids long. V was clipped by 6 bases and J by 7 bases; unmatched bases: 9.

V is TRBV7-9 and J is TRBJ2-5; 7 positions agree with TRBD2. V lost 4 bases, J lost 0 bases, and 8 bases stayed unmatched. Germline V CDR1 and CDR2: SEHNR, FQNEAQ (reference sequence). This CDR3 is built from 16 residues. CDR3 in DNA: TGTGCCAGCAGCTCCTGGGGCCGGGGGGACCAAGAGACCCAGTACTTC. Protein sequence: CASSSWGRGDQETQYF.

The chain is built from TRBV28 and TRBJ1-4; no clear D gene. This CDR3 has 14 amino acids. The germline CDR1 and CDR2 sequences are MDHEN and SYDVKM. The germline V and J ends were trimmed by 7 bases and 8 bases, with 17 bases remaining between them. The CDR3, as DNA: TGTGCCAGCACCGTACTCGGGAGGCACGAAAAACTGTTTTTT. This sequence encodes CASTVLGRHEKLFF.